Shown below are 29 T cell receptor beta chains from a single sample sequenced in a study of tumor-infiltrating lymphocytes in primary liver carcinoma. A primer in the constant region served to generate TCR beta cDNA from approximately 500 ng of total RNA. Each TCR beta library was derived from three nested multiplex PCR rounds that employed slightly modified ARM-PCR. TRBV1-TRBV30 forward primers paired with a C-beta reverse primer were used in the first two PCR rounds, which ran approximately 11 cycles each. TCRdb re-derived calls from the multiplex PCR reads in MiXCR, one entry per CDR3 protein. The sample has tens of thousands of distinct CDR3 sequences, over 65% seen once; the top ten hold approximately 25%. It was from approximately 20-30 mg of unsorted bulk tissue that RNA and DNA were co-extracted. The sample comprised liver tumor tissue from sampling region 2. The subset here: tumor region T2, inferior pole. These TCRs come from a man aged 35 to 55 with primary liver carcinoma and hepatitis B virus infection.

This chain connects TRBV4-2 to TRBJ2-3, with TRBD2 matching over 10 bases. There are 17 residues in the CDR3. Germline lookup yields CDR1 LGHNA and CDR2 YNFKEQ. Trimming at V came to 0 bases and at J to 7 bases, leaving 10 bases not matched to a gene. CDR3 nucleotides: TGTGCCAGCAGCCAAGATGAGGAAGCGGGAGGGGTAAATACGCAGTATTTT. Translation: CASSQDEEAGGVNTQYF.

Turning to this clonotype: The junction differs from germline at one of its ends, possibly a read error. This chain uses TRBV28 with TRBJ2-1, with 9 bases lining up with TRBD2. CDR1 is MDHEN, CDR2 SYDVKM, per germline. This CDR3 spans 17 amino acids. The CDR3 bases are TGTGTCAGCAGTCTACATTATGGACTAGCGAGGGTAAATGAGCAGCTCTTC. Protein sequence: CVSSLHYGLARVNEQLF. Full variable domain (outside the CDR3, taken from reference TRBV28 and TRBJ2-1): DVKVTQSSRYLVKRTGEKVFLECVQDMDHENMFWYRQDPGLGLRLIYFSYDVKMKEKGDIPEGYSVSREKKERFSLILESASTNQTSMYLCVSSLHYGLARVNEQLFGPGTRLTVL.

To note about this clonotype: The conserved phenylalanine or tryptophan is not found at the CDR3 terminus, so this likely reflects a read error. The genes are TRBV6-1 and TRBJ1-2; TRBD1 is a possible D gene (5 bases). The CDR3 spans 14 residues. Per the germline V gene, CDR1 is MNHNS and CDR2 is SASEGT. This chain's CDR3 is CATLMTVVDYGYTL. The CDR3 DNA sequence: TGTGCCACTCTCATGACAGTGGTGGACTATGGTTACACCTTA.

The DNA for the CDR3 is TGTGCCAGCAGATGCGAGCGGGATCCAACCTACGAGCAGTACTTC. It codes for CASRCERDPTYEQYF. The gene calls are TRBV6-2 or TRBV6-3 and TRBJ2-7; TRBD2 matches 7 bases. Germline lookup yields CDR1 MNHEY and CDR2 SVGEGT. The junction had 10 bases not matched to a gene; V was cut back by 6 bases and J by 2 bases. The CDR3 loop spans 15 amino acids.

The chain links TRBV12-3 or TRBV12-4 to TRBJ2-2; 7 nucleotides align to TRBD2. With V trimmed by 7 bases and J by 7 bases, 9 bases remained unmatched. The CDR3 has 14 residues. This CDR3 is CASNRRGFGGELFF. CDR3 DNA: TGTGCCAGCAATAGGCGGGGGTTTGGCGGGGAGCTGTTTTTT.

As for this clonotype: The CDR3 ends on some other residue instead of the conserved phenylalanine or tryptophan, so this is likely a read error. The chain carries TRBV5-6 and TRBJ2-3; D might be TRBD2 (6 bases). The CDR3 length is 15 residues. Germline V CDR1 and CDR2: SGHDT, YYEEEE. The CDR3 reads CASSRLAVASDMQYS. DNA of the CDR3: TGTGCCAGCAGTAGGTTAGCGGTTGCGTCAGATATGCAGTATTCT.

J is TRBJ2-4 and V is TRBV11-2; tentative D call: TRBD2 (6 bases). Germline V CDR1 and CDR2: SGHAT, FQNNGV. The CDR3 is made up of 13 amino acids. V lost 3 bases, J lost 11 bases, and 14 bases lay in between. In DNA form, the CDR3 reads TGTGCCAGCAGCTTTCAGGAGGGAAAGGTTCAGTACTTC. This translates into CASSFQEGKVQYF.

At least ten counts were recorded for this clonotype. The V and J genes are TRBV18 and TRBJ1-1, with TRBD1 as a possible D gene (6 bases). The V and J ends lost 3 bases and 1 base respectively, with 12 bases between them. The CDR3 is made up of 15 amino acids. Per germline, CDR1 KGHSH and CDR2 LQKENI. CDR3 DNA sequence: TGTGCCAGCTCACCGGAATTACAGGGGAACACTGAAGCTTTCTTT. Amino acids: CASSPELQGNTEAFF.

This chain connects TRBV14 to TRBJ1-1; D is ambiguous. This CDR3 spans 12 amino acids. Looked up from germline, CDR1 is SGHDN and CDR2 is FVKESK. The germline V and J ends were trimmed by 7 bases and 6 bases, with 12 bases remaining between them. The CDR3 loop is CASNRDRAEAFF. The CDR3 nucleotides are TGTGCCAGCAACAGAGACCGGGCTGAAGCTTTCTTT.

For this clonotype: The junction does not match germline at one end; this may be a read error. The chain uses TRBV10-3 and TRBJ2-7, with D maybe TRBD2 (5 bases). This CDR3 comprises 13 residues. The V gene's germline CDR1 is ENHRY and CDR2 SYGVKD. This CDR3 is CAITSTADYKQYF. The CDR3 coding sequence is TGTGCCATAACCTCGACTGCTGACTACAAGCAGTACTTC.

V gene TRBV5-1 combines with J gene TRBJ2-5; D is tentatively TRBD1 or TRBD2 (5 bases each). The CDR3 runs to 14 residues. V was clipped by 4 bases and J by 5 bases, with 15 bases between them. Per the germline V gene, CDR1 is SGHRS and CDR2 is YFSETQ. CDR3 in amino acids: CASSMVGRDETQYF. DNA of the CDR3: TGCGCCAGCAGCATGGTCGGCCGGGACGAGACCCAGTACTTC.

In the case of this clonotype: The junction and the germline gene differ at one end; a read error may be behind it. The chain recombines TRBV11-2 with TRBJ2-1, with no clear D. The CDR3 totals 11 residues. The V gene's germline CDR1 is SGHAT and CDR2 FQNNGV. The CDR3 reads CANSLEEEQFF. In DNA form, the CDR3 reads TGTGCCAACAGCTTGGAAGAAGAGCAGTTCTTC.

This clonotype was picked up many times. DNA for the CDR3: TGTGCCAGCAGTACCATCGACAGAGGCACAGATACGCAGTATTTT. Encoded protein: CASSTIDRGTDTQYF. This chain connects TRBV6-1 to TRBJ2-3, with a tentative D call TRBD1 (5 bases). V shed 5 bases and J shed 1 base, with 13 bases lying between them. The CDR3 length is 15 residues. Germline CDR1 is MNHNS and CDR2 is SASEGT.

This clonotype has ten or more counts. The chain is built from TRBV4-1 and TRBJ1-5, with unresolved D. The CDR3 length is 14 residues. Trimming removed 0 bases from V and 7 bases from J, with 10 bases in between. Germline V gene lookup returns CDR1 MGHRA and CDR2 YSYEKL. The CDR3 reads CASSQDRVIQPQHF. As DNA, the CDR3 is TGCGCCAGCAGCCAAGATCGGGTGATACAGCCCCAGCATTTT.

Remarks on this clonotype: A junction boundary mismatches the germline segment, possibly from a read error. V and J are TRBV14 and TRBJ2-2; TRBD2 might be the D (5 bases). The CDR3 extends over 16 amino acids. CDR1 and CDR2 (germline): SGHDN, FVKESK. The CDR3 region has the DNA TGTACCAGCAGCCAATCGAGGGCGGCCAACACAGGGGAGCTGTTTTTT. It encodes CTSSQSRAANTGELFF.

About this clonotype: At one end the junction does not follow the germline gene, possibly because of a read error. V usage is TRBV4-2 and J usage is TRBJ2-7; 10 bases align to TRBD2. The CDR3 length is 18 residues. Germline V lookup: CDR1 LGHNA, CDR2 YNFKEQ. CDR3 protein: CASCQEVASGRVPYERYF. CDR3 coding DNA: TGTGCCAGCTGCCAAGAGGTCGCGAGCGGGAGGGTACCCTACGAGCGGTACTTC.

This clonotype showed up many times. The CDR3 reads CSIGGRDEQYF. The DNA for the CDR3 is TGCAGCATTGGAGGCCGGGACGAGCAGTACTTC. The J gene is TRBJ2-7, the V gene TRBV29-1; the D gene is possibly TRBD2 (5 bases). The CDR3 spans 11 residues. V dropped 8 bases and J dropped 5 bases, with 13 bases sitting between them. CDR1 is SQVTM and CDR2 is ANQGSEA in the germline V gene.

Of note for this clonotype: The junction shows a germline mismatch at one end, possibly a read error. V and J are TRBV4-1 and TRBJ2-2, with a weak D call TRBD1 (7 bases). Germline CDR1 reads MGHRA; CDR2 reads YSYEKL. The CDR3 has 15 amino acids. In DNA, the CDR3 is TGCACCAGCGGAGGGGGCGGTGGATACACCGGGGAACTGTTTTTT. Its translation: CTSGGGGGYTGELFF.

Notes on this clonotype: The final CDR3 position lacks the conserved phenylalanine or tryptophan, pointing to a likely read error. It is unclear where the CDR3 begins or ends on the DNA, so no DNA is shown, and the CDR3 is as TCRdb lists it. The J gene is TRBJ2-7, the V gene TRBV6-1; whether TRBD1, the table's D call, matches the DNA was not checked. Germline V gene lookup returns CDR1 MNHNS and CDR2 SASEGT. The CDR3 is made up of 15 amino acids, end residues included. CDR3 sequence: CASSEAPGQGYEQYL.

A remark on this clonotype: A much larger clone differs by one base, so this may be a read error. The J gene is TRBJ1-3, the V gene TRBV30; TRBD1 might be the D (5 bases). The CDR3 is 14 amino acids. Looked up from germline, CDR1 is GTSNPN and CDR2 is SVGIG (reference sequence). Trimming shortened V by 1 base and J by 2 bases, and 9 bases separated the two germline ends. DNA for the CDR3: TGTGCCTGGAGTGCGACAGTGACTGGAAACACCATATATTTT. Protein: CAWSATVTGNTIYF.

This rearrangement joins TRBV11-2 to TRBJ2-1, with 8 bases that match TRBD2. J gave up 12 bases and V 3 bases, and 16 bases lay outside the gene matches. This CDR3 spans 16 amino acids. Germline V CDR1 and CDR2: SGHAT, FQNNGV. Here the CDR3 DNA reads TGTGCCAGCAGCTTGGATATCGGACTAGCCGTGGCTGGGCAGTTCTTC. Translated: CASSLDIGLAVAGQFF.

Comment on this clonotype: The junction departs from germline at one end; a sequencing error may be responsible. The chain links TRBV11-2 to TRBJ2-5; D may be TRBD2 (6 bases). The CDR3 covers 12 residues. The germline CDR1 and CDR2 sequences are SGHAT and FQNNGV. The CDR3 DNA reads TGTGCCTGCAGCTTAGACCGGGAGACCCAATACTTC. As protein: CACSLDRETQYF. Variable domain in full (rest from reference TRBV11-2 and TRBJ2-5): EAGVAQSPRYKIIEKRQSVAFWCNPISGHATLYWYQQILGQGPKLLIQFQNNGVVDDSQLPKDRFSAERLKGVDSTLKIQPAKLEDSAVYLCACSLDRETQYFGPGTRLLVL.

Comment on this clonotype: The conserved closing phenylalanine or tryptophan is absent in this CDR3, likely reflecting a read error. The CDR3 coding sequence is TGTGCCAGCAGCTTAACCGACATAGCCTACGGGCAGTACATC. This gives the protein CASSLTDIAYGQYI. The chain recombines TRBV11-2 with TRBJ2-7; D not resolved. This CDR3 is built from 14 residues. CDR1 SGHAT and CDR2 FQNNGV come from the germline V gene.

As concerns this clonotype: One base away lies a much larger clone, so this may be a sequencing read error. The final CDR3 position lacks the conserved phenylalanine or tryptophan, pointing to a likely read error. The chain uses TRBV2 and TRBJ2-1; D may match TRBD1 or TRBD2 (6 bases each). Looked up from germline, CDR1 is SNHLY and CDR2 is FYNNEI. CDR3 length: 17 residues. The ends were cut back, 2 bases at V and 0 bases at J, with 14 bases in the middle. The CDR3 is CASSEKGGDPSYNEQFS. The CDR3 DNA is TGTGCCAGCAGTGAAAAGGGGGGCGATCCCTCCTACAATGAGCAGTTCTCC.

J is TRBJ2-5 and V is TRBV4-1; 7 bases are shared with TRBD2. CDR3 length: 14 amino acids. Germline V gene data show CDR1 as MGHRA and CDR2 as YSYEKL. Germline trimming cut 1 base from V and 8 bases from J; bases unmatched to any gene: 7. The CDR3 is CASSQVMLAETQYF. CDR3 nucleotides: TGCGCCAGCAGCCAAGTTATGCTAGCGGAAACCCAGTACTTC.

In this sample, this clonotype turned up once. The conserved phenylalanine or tryptophan is not found at the CDR3 terminus, so this likely reflects a read error. The DNA is left out, because the CDR3 cannot be placed on it with certainty; the CDR3 is given as TCRdb lists it. The chain uses TRBV10-3 and TRBJ2-7; the D call in the table, TRBD2, was not verified against the DNA. The CDR3 region is 18 residues in length, termini included. The germline gives CDR1 ENHRY, CDR2 SYGVKD. The CDR3: CAISPGLAASPFSYELYL.

A remark on this clonotype: One end of the junction varies from germline; a read error may be responsible. The rearrangement uses TRBV18 and TRBJ1-1; D is perhaps TRBD1 (5 bases). CDR1 KGHSH and CDR2 LQKENI come from the germline V gene. This CDR3 has 15 amino acids. The DNA for the CDR3 is TGTGCCAGCTCAGCCGCCGACAGCTCCAACACTGAAGCTTCCTTT. Protein: CASSAADSSNTEASF.

This clonotype was observed once. The final CDR3 position lacks the conserved phenylalanine or tryptophan, pointing to a likely read error. The chain recombines TRBV29-1 with TRBJ1-2; D call uncertain. Germline V gene sequence: CDR1 SQVTM, CDR2 ANQGSEA. The CDR3 is 12 residues long. The CDR3 protein is CSVEEENYGYTI. The CDR3 nucleotides read TGCAGCGTTGAGGAGGAAAACTACGGCTACACCATC.

Points on this clonotype: Just one base apart from a much larger clone, this may be a read error. CDR3 sequence: CASNLGRDGSHEQYF. Here the CDR3 DNA reads TGTGCCAGCAATTTAGGGCGGGACGGTAGTCACGAGCAGTACTTC. This sequence joins TRBV28 and TRBJ2-7; possibly TRBD2 for D (6 bases). Germline V lookup: CDR1 MDHEN, CDR2 SYDVKM. The CDR3 sequence is 15 residues long.